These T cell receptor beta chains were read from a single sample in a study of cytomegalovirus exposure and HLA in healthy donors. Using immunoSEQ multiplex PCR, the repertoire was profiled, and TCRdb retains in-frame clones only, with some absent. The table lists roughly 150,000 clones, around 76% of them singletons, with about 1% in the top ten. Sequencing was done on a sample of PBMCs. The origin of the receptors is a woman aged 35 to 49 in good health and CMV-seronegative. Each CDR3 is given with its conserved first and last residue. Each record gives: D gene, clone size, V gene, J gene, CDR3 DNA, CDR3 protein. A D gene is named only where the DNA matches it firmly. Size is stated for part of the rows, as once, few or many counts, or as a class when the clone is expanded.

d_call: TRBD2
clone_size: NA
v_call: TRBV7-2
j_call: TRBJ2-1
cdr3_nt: TGTGCCAGCAGCCCGTGGGGTAAGGGAGGGGACGATGAGCAGTTCTTC
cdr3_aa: CASSPWGKGGDDEQFF

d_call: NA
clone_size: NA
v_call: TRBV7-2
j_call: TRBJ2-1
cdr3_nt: TGTGCCAGCAGCCTGGGGCTCCCCAATGAGCAGTTCTTC
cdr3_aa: CASSLGLPNEQFF

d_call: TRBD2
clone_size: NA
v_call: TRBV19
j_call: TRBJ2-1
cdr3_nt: TGTGCCAGTAGTCGACTAGCGGGAGGGCACAATGAGCAGTTCTTC
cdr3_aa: CASSRLAGGHNEQFF

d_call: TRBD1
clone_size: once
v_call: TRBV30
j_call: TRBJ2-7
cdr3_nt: TGTGCCTGGAGAAAGGGGGCCGAGCAGTACTTC
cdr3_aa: CAWRKGAEQYF

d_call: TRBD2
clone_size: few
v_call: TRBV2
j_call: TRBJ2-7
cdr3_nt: TGTGCCAGCACGGGGGAGGGATACGAGCAGTACTTC
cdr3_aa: CASTGEGYEQYF

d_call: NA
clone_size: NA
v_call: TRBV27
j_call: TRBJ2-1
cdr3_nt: TGTGCCAGCAGTCCTCGGGGGGCCGAGCAGTTCTTC
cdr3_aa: CASSPRGAEQFF

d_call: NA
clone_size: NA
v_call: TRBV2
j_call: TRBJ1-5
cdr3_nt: TGTGCCAGCAGTGAACTCGACAGCCGTCAGCCCCAGCATTTT
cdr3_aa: CASSELDSRQPQHF

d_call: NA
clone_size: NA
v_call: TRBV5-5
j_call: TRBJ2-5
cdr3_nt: TGTGCCAGCAGCTACCAGGAACAAGAGACCCAGTACTTC
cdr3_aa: CASSYQEQETQYF

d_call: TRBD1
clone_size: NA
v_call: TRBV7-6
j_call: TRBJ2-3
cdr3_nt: TGTGCCAGCAGTTTTAGTAGGTGGGACAGGGATCGCCGCACAGATACGCAGTATTTT
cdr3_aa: CASSFSRWDRDRRTDTQYF

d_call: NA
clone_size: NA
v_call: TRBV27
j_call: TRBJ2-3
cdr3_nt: TGTGCCAGCAGTCCGAGGTGGGGGGGGACAGGTACGCAGTATTTT
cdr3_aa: CASSPRWGGTGTQYF

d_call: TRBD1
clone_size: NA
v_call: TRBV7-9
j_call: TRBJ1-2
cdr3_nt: TGTGCCAGCAGCCGCTTCGACAGGGGAGGCCTCTCTGGCTACACCTTC
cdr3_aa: CASSRFDRGGLSGYTF

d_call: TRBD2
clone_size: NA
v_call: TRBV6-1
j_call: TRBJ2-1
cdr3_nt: TGTGCCAGCAGCCGCGCAGCGGGAGGAGTTGAGCAGTTCTTC
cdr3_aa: CASSRAAGGVEQFF

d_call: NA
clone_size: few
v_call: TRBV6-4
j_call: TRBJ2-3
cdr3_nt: TGTGCCAGCAGTCGGACAGTTCTTGATACGCAGTATTTT
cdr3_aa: CASSRTVLDTQYF

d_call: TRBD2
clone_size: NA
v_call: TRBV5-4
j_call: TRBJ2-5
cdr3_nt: TGTGCCAGCAGCTTGTATTTAGGCGGGAGGAAGGAGACCCAGTACTTC
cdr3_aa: CASSLYLGGRKETQYF

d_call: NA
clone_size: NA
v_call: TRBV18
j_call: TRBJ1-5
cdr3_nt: TGTGCCAGCGCCTCTCACAGGGGCAATCAGCCCCAGCATTTT
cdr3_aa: CASASHRGNQPQHF

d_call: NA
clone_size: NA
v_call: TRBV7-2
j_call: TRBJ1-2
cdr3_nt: TGTGCCAGCAGCCCCGGGGAGCGCTACACCTTC
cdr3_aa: CASSPGERYTF

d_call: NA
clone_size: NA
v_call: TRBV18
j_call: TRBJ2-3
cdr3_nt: TGTGCCAGCTCACCACTTCCGGCAGCGACAGATACGCAGTATTTT
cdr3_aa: CASSPLPAATDTQYF

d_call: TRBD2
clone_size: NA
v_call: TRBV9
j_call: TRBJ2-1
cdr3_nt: TGTGCCAGCAGCGTAGAAAATAGCGGGAGGTTTGAGCAGTTCTTC
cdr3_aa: CASSVENSGRFEQFF

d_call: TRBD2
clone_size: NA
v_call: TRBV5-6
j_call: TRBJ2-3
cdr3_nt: TGTGCCAGCAGCTTGGCGGGGACTAGCCGTGGAGATACGCAGTATTTT
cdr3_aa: CASSLAGTSRGDTQYF

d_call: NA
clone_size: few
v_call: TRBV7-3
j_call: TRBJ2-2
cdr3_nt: TGTGCCAGCAGCTTTTCAGGGGAAGAGGACACCGGGGAGCTGTTTTTT
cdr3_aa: CASSFSGEEDTGELFF

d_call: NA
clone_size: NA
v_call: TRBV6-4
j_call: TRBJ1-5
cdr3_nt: TGTGCCAGCATCCCTCATCGAACAGGGCTTCATTTCGTGGGTCAGCCCCAGCATTTT
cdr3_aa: CASIPHRTGLHFVGQPQHF

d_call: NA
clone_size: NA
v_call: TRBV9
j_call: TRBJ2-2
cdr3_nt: TGTGCCAGCAGCGTAGAATCGACAGCAGTCCCCGGGGAGCTGTTTTTT
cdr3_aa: CASSVESTAVPGELFF

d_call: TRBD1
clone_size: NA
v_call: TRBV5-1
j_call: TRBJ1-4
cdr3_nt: TGCGCCAGCAGCTTGGGAGGGGGCCTTAACGAAAAACTGTTTTTT
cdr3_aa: CASSLGGGLNEKLFF

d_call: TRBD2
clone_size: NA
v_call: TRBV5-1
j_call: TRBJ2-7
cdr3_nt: TGCGCCAGCAGCTTGGGCAGCGGGAGGTCACGTTACGAGCAGTACTTC
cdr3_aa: CASSLGSGRSRYEQYF

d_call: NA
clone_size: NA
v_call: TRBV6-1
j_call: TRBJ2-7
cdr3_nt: TGTGCCAGGGAGAGCTCCTACGAGCAGTACTTC
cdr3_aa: CARESSYEQYF

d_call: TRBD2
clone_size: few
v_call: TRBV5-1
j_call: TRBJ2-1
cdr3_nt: TGCGCCAGCAGCTTGGGACTAGCGGGATACAATGAGCAGTTCTTC
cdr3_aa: CASSLGLAGYNEQFF

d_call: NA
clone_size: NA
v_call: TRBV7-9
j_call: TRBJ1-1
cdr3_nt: TGTGCCAGCGGGCGGGGGGTGGTCACTGAAGCTTTCTTT
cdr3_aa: CASGRGVVTEAFF

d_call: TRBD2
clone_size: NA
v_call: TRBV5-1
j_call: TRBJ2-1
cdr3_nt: TGCGCCAGCAGCTTGGATCCTAGCGGGAGGGCCGGTAACAATGAGCAGTTCTTC
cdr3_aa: CASSLDPSGRAGNNEQFF

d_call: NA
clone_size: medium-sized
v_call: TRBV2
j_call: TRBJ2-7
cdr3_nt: TGTGCCAGCAGTGACGGGGAAGATCTTTACGAGCAGTACTTC
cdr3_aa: CASSDGEDLYEQYF